Given below is one T cell receptor beta chain in context. Here immunoSEQ multiplex PCR was the method, and the copy in TCRdb shows in-frame clones only, minus some. Here the sample spans millions of clones, approximately 92% being singletons. The data were obtained in a study of shared clonotypes between healthy human individuals. J lost 5 bases, V lost 6 bases, and 12 bases had no gene match. The CDR3 extends over 15 amino acids. Germline CDR1 reads SNHLY; CDR2 reads FYNNEI. V is TRBV2 and J is TRBJ2-7, with 8 bases matching TRBD1. Material for sequencing was naive CD4+ T cells sorted from blood. Subset specified: CD45RA+ positively selected. This sequence was found in a man aged 18 to 30 in good health. The DNA of the CDR3 is TGTGCCAGCAGGGGTGACAGGGGCCAGATCCACGAGCAGTACTTC. Translated, it gives CASRGDRGQIHEQYF.